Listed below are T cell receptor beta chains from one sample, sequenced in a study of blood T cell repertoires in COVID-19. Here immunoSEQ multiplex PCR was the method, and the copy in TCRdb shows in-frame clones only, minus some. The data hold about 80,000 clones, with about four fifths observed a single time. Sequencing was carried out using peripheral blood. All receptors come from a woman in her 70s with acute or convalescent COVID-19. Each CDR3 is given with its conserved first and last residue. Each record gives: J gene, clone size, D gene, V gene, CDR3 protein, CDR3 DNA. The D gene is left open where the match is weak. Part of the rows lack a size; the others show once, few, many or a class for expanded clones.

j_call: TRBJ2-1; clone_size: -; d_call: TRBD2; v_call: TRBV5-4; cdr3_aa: CASSFGRSGSTNNEQFF; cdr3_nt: TGTGCCAGCAGCTTCGGGCGTAGCGGGAGCACAAACAATGAGCAGTTCTTC
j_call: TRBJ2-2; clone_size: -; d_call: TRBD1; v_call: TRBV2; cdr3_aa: CASTPDRDNTGELFF; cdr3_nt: TGTGCCAGCACCCCAGACAGGGATAACACCGGGGAGCTGTTTTTT
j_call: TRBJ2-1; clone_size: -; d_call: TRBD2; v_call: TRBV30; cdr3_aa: CAWSVQLAGGGVQFF; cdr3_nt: TGTGCCTGGAGTGTACAGCTAGCGGGTGGGGGAGTTCAGTTCTTC
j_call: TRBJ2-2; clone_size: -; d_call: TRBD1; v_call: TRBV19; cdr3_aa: CASSSGTGLTGELFF; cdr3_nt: TGTGCCAGTAGTTCCGGGACAGGGCTAACCGGGGAGCTGTTTTTT
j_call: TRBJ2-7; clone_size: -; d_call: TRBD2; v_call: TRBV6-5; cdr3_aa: CASSRGLVNFEQYF; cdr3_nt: TGTGCCAGCAGCCGGGGACTAGTGAACTTCGAGCAGTACTTC
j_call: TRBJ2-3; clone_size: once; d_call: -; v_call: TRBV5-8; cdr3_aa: CASSFDSSTDTQYF; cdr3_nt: TGTGCCAGCAGCTTTGACAGCTCCACAGATACGCAGTATTTT
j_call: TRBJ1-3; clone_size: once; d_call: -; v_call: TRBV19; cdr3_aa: CASQGAGTGAGNTIYF; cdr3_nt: TGTGCCAGTCAAGGGGCAGGGACTGGCGCTGGAAACACCATATATTTT
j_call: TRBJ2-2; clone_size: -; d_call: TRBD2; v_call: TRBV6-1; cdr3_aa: CASSVIAGGLTGELFF; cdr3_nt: TGTGCCAGCAGTGTGATAGCGGGAGGGTTAACCGGGGAGCTGTTTTTT
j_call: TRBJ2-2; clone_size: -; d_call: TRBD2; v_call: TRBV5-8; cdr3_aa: CASSPLAGGAGELFF; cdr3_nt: TGTGCCAGCAGCCCCCTAGCGGGAGGTGCGGGGGAGCTGTTTTTT
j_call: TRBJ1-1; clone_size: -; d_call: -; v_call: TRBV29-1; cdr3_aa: CSVKGLGRGVTEAFF; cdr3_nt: TGCAGCGTTAAGGGCTTAGGACGGGGGGTCACTGAAGCTTTCTTT
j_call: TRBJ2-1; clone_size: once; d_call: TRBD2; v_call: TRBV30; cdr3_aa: CAWSPLLAGGPNEQFF; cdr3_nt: TGTGCCTGGAGTCCCCTCCTAGCGGGAGGGCCCAATGAGCAGTTCTTC
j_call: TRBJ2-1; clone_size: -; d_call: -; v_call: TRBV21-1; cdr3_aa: CASSNATSAAYNEQFF; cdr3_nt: TGTGCCAGCAGCAATGCTACTAGCGCTGCGTACAATGAGCAGTTCTTC
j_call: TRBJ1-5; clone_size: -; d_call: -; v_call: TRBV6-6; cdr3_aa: CASSYSWQRNQPQHF; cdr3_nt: TGTGCCAGCAGTTACTCGTGGCAGCGGAATCAGCCCCAGCATTTT
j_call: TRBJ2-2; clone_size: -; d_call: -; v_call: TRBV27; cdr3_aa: CASSFRQGTGELFF; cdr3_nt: TGTGCCAGCAGTTTTAGGCAGGGAACCGGGGAGCTGTTTTTT
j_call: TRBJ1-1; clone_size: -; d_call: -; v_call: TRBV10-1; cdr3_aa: CASSRTGTEAFF; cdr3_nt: TGCGCCAGCAGTCGAACCGGCACTGAAGCTTTCTTT
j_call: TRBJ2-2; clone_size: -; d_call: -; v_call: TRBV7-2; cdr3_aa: CASSTLSSGVRTGELFF; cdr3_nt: TGTGCCAGCAGCACCCTATCGTCGGGAGTTAGAACCGGGGAGCTGTTTTTT
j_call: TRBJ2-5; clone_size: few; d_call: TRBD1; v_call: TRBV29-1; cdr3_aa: CSGRQGREQETQYF; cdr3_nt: TGCAGCGGCCGACAGGGCCGAGAACAAGAGACCCAGTACTTC
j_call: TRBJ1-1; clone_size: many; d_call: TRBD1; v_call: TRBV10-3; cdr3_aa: CAISDDREVTEAFF; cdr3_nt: TGTGCCATCAGTGACGACAGGGAGGTGACTGAAGCTTTCTTT
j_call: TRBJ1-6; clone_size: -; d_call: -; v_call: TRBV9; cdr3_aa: CASSARRSDNSPLHF; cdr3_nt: TGTGCCAGCAGCGCCCGGCGCAGCGATAATTCACCCCTCCACTTT
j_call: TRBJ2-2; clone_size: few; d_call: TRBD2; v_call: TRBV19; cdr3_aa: CASSILAGGPNTGELFF; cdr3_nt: TGTGCCAGTAGTATCCTGGCGGGAGGACCGAACACCGGGGAGCTGTTTTTT
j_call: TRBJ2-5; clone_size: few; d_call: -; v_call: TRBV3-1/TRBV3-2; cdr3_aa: CASSPLAVAQETQYF; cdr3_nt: TGTGCCAGCAGCCCTCTGGCGGTAGCCCAAGAGACCCAGTACTTC
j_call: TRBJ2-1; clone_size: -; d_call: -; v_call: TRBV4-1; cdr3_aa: CASSQDPGLYNEQFF; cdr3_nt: TGCGCCAGCAGCCAAGATCCCGGACTATACAATGAGCAGTTCTTC
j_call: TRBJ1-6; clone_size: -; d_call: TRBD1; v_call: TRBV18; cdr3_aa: CASSPSGMGTGGNSPLHF; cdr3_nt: TGTGCCAGCTCACCATCTGGTATGGGGACAGGGGGGAATTCACCCCTCCACTTT
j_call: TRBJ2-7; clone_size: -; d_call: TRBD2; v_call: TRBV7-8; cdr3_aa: CASKRRGREPHEQYF; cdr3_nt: TGTGCCAGCAAACGGAGAGGGCGGGAGCCCCACGAGCAGTACTTC
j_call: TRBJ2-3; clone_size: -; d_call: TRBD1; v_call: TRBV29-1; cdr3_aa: CSVEGGQGATDTQYF; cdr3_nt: TGCAGCGTTGAGGGCGGGCAGGGGGCGACAGATACGCAGTATTTT
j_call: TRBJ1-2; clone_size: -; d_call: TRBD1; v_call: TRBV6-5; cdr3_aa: CASSYRRQGISGYTF; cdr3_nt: TGTGCCAGCAGTTACCGTCGACAGGGCATATCTGGCTACACCTTC
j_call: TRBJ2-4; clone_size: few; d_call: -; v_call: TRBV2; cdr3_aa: CASVPGGIRTLAKNIQYF; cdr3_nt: TGTGCCAGCGTCCCCGGCGGGATCAGAACCCTAGCCAAAAACATTCAGTACTTC
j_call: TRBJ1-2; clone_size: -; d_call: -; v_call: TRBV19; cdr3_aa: CASSATAGGQNRYTF; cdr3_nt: TGTGCCAGTAGTGCTACGGCGGGGGGGCAGAATCGCTACACCTTC
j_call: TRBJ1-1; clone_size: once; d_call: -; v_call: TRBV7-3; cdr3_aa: CASSRDRFGTEAFF; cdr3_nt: TGTGCCAGCAGCCGCGACAGGTTTGGCACTGAAGCTTTCTTT
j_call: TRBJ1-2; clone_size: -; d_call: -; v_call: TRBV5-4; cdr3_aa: CASSLGDGNYGYTF; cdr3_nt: TGTGCCAGCAGCTTGGGCGACGGGAACTATGGCTACACCTTC
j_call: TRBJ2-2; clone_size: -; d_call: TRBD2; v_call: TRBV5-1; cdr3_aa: CASSLAGTGGPVGELFF; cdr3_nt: TGCGCCAGCAGCTTGGCCGGGACGGGAGGGCCCGTCGGGGAGCTGTTTTTT
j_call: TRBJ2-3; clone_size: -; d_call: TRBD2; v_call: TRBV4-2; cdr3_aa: CASSQVGPGLAGDTQYF; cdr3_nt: TGTGCCAGCAGCCAAGTTGGGCCGGGACTAGCGGGAGATACGCAGTATTTT
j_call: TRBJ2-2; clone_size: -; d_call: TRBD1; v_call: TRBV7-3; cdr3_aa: CASSLRDRSYTGELFF; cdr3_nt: TGTGCCAGCAGCTTAAGGGACAGGAGCTACACCGGGGAGCTGTTTTTT
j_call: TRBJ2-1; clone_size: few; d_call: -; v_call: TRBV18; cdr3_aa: CASSPETGSYNEQFF; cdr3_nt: TGTGCCAGCTCACCGGAGACAGGCTCCTACAATGAGCAGTTCTTC
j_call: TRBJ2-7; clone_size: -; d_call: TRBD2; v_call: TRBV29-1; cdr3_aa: CSVGSGTSYEQYF; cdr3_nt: TGCAGCGTCGGTAGCGGGACCTCCTACGAGCAGTACTTC
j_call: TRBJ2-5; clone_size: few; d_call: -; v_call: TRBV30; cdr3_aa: CAWSVRSGGETQYF; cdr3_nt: TGTGCCTGGAGTGTACGGTCAGGAGGAGAGACCCAGTACTTC
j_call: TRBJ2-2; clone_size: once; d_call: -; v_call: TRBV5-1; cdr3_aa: CASSFAGNTGELFF; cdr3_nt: TGCGCCAGCAGCTTCGCGGGGAACACCGGGGAGCTGTTTTTT
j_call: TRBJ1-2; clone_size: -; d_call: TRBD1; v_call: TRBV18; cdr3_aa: CASSPPGQEGSLYGYTF; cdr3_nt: TGTGCCAGCTCACCACCGGGACAGGAGGGTAGCCTCTATGGCTACACCTTC
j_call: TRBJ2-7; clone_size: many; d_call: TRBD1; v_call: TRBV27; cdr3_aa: CASSFSGTVIYEQYF; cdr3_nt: TGTGCCAGCAGTTTCTCCGGGACAGTCATCTACGAGCAGTACTTC
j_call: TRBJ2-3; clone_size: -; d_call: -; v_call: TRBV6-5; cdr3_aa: CASSYSGARTDTQYF; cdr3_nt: TGTGCCAGCAGTTACTCGGGAGCCCGCACAGATACGCAGTATTTT
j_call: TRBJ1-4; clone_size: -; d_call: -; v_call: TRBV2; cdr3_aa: CASSEDSLGATNEKLFF; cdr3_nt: TGTGCCAGCAGTGAGGATTCCCTCGGGGCAACTAATGAAAAACTGTTTTTT
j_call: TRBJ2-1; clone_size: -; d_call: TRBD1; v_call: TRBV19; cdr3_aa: CASSIRGQGNNEQFF; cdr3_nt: TGTGCCAGTAGTATCAGGGGACAGGGGAACAATGAGCAGTTCTTC
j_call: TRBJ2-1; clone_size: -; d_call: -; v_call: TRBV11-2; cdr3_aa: CASSLSSHEQFF; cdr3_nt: TGTGCCAGCAGCTTAAGCTCCCATGAGCAGTTCTTC
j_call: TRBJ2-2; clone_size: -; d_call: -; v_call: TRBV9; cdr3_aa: CASSPRQRGGTGELFF; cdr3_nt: TGTGCCAGCAGCCCCAGGCAACGGGGAGGCACCGGGGAGCTGTTTTTT
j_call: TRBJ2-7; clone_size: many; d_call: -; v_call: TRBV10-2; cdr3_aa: CASSDGLSYEQYF; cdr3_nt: TGCGCCAGCAGTGATGGGCTCAGCTACGAGCAGTACTTC
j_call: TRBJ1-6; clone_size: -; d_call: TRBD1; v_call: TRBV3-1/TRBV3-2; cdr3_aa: CASSQSRGQGNSPLHF; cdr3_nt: TGTGCCAGCAGCCAATCACGCGGACAGGGAAATTCACCCCTCCACTTT
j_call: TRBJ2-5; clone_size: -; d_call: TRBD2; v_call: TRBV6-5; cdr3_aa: CASRGTSGRSETQYF; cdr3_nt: TGTGCCAGCAGGGGGACTAGCGGGAGGTCGGAGACCCAGTACTTC
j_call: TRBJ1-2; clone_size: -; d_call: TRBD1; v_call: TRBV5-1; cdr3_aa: CASSSRDSYYGYTF; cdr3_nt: TGCGCCAGCAGCTCCCGGGACAGCTACTATGGCTACACCTTC
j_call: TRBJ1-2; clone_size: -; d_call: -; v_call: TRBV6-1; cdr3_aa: CASSDWEGGYTF; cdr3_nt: TGTGCCAGCAGTGATTGGGAGGGTGGCTACACCTTC
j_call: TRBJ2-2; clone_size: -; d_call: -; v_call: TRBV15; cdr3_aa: CATSRGVTGELFF; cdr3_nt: TGTGCCACCAGCAGAGGCGTCACCGGGGAGCTGTTTTTT
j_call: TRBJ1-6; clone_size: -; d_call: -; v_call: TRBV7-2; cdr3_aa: CASSLVKTGHSPLHF; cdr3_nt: TGTGCCAGCAGCTTAGTTAAGACGGGTCATTCACCCCTCCACTTT
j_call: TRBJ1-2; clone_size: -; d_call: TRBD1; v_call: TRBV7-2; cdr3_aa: CASSLVVGLETGANYGYTF; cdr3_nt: TGTGCCAGCAGCTTAGTTGTCGGGTTGGAGACAGGGGCTAACTATGGCTACACCTTC
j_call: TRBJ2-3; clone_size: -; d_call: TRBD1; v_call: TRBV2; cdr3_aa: CASSGTGGIDTQYF; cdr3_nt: TGTGCCAGCAGTGGGACAGGGGGGATCGATACGCAGTATTTT
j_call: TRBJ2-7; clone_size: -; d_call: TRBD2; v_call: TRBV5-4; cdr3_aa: CASSSGGSSGRFQYEQYF; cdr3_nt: TGTGCCAGCAGCTCGGGGGGATCTAGCGGGAGGTTTCAGTACGAGCAGTACTTC
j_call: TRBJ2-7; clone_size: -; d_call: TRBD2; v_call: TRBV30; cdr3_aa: CAWNTGLAGSYEQYF; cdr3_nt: TGTGCCTGGAATACCGGACTAGCGGGATCCTACGAGCAGTACTTC
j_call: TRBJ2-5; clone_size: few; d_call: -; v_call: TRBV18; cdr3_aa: CASSPQRGQETQYF; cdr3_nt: TGTGCCAGCTCACCACAGAGGGGGCAAGAGACCCAGTACTTC
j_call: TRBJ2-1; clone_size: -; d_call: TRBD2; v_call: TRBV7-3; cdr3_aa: CASSLKREVLSYNEQFF; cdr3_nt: TGTGCCAGCAGCTTAAAGCGGGAGGTCCTCTCCTACAATGAGCAGTTCTTC